The 13 T cell receptor beta chains below come from one sample, sequenced in a study of shared clonotypes between healthy human individuals. Assay used: immunoSEQ multiplex PCR; TCRdb lists only in-frame clones, some missing. The sample has about 2.5 million clones, about 90% seen once. The sequenced material came from naive CD4+ T cells from PBMCs. Noted subset: CD45RA+ positively selected. These receptors came from a man between 18 and 35 years old in good health. Some clones in this sample may be carry-over from other donors' samples.

The chain links TRBV2 to TRBJ1-1; D remains unclear. The CDR3 length is 11 residues. The V gene's germline CDR1 is SNHLY and CDR2 FYNNEI. V gave up 4 bases and J gave up 8 bases, with 8 bases separating them. The CDR3 is CASSVYGEAFF. The DNA of the CDR3 is TGTGCCAGCAGTGTATATGGCGAAGCTTTCTTT.

This chain connects TRBV5-4 to TRBJ2-2, with 9 bases identical to TRBD2. This CDR3 is built from 17 residues. The germline V gene encodes CDR1 SGHNT and CDR2 YYREEE (reference sequence). V shed 6 bases, J shed 2 bases, and the junction held 11 bases outside the gene matches. CDR3 loop: CASTQIGGRVNTGELFF. Here the CDR3 DNA reads TGTGCCAGCACCCAGATAGGCGGGAGGGTCAACACCGGGGAGCTGTTTTTT.

The chain employs TRBV6-6 and TRBJ2-4; 12 bases map to TRBD1. The CDR3 has 15 residues. CDR1 is MNHNY and CDR2 is SVGAGI in the germline V gene (reference sequence). J was trimmed by 7 bases and V by 2 bases; bases with no gene match: 3. The CDR3 DNA follows: TGTGCCAGCAGTTACCGGGGACAGGGGGCGAACATTCAGTACTTC. It is translated as CASSYRGQGANIQYF.

This rearrangement joins TRBV7-2 to TRBJ2-3; no clear D. The CDR3 totals 15 residues. V lost 3 bases and J lost 4, with 14 bases in between. The V gene's germline CDR1 is SGHTA and CDR2 FQGNSA. The CDR3 nucleotides are TGTGCCAGCAGCTTCCAGGATTTACCCTCAGATACGCAGTATTTT. This codes for CASSFQDLPSDTQYF.

Points on this clone: This sample also contains other DNA sequences that code for the same CDR3. This chain connects TRBV5-1 to TRBJ2-7; 10 nucleotides agree with TRBD2. This CDR3 has 14 residues. The germline gives CDR1 SGHRS, CDR2 YFSETQ. V lost 2 bases and J lost 3; bases outside the gene matches: 2. The CDR3 protein is CASSLSSGSYEQYF. Written as DNA, the CDR3 is TGCGCCAGCAGCTTATCTAGCGGGAGCTACGAGCAGTACTTC.

V usage is TRBV28 and J usage is TRBJ2-1; a possible D gene is TRBD2 (6 bases). Trimming removed 6 bases at V and 0 bases at J, with 9 bases between. CDR1 is MDHEN, CDR2 SYDVKM, per germline. There are 14 residues in the CDR3. This CDR3 reads CASSAGGSYNEQFF. The CDR3 nucleotides are TGTGCCAGCAGCGCCGGGGGCTCCTACAATGAGCAGTTCTTC.

The chain combines TRBV6-5 with TRBJ2-2; tentative D call: TRBD2 (6 bases). Germline CDR1 reads MNHEY; CDR2 reads SVGAGI. CDR3 length equals 16 residues. The V gene lost 2 bases and the J gene lost 4 bases, with 14 bases spanning the gap. The CDR3: CASSYLRDLGTGELFF. CDR3 nucleotide sequence: TGTGCCAGCAGTTACCTGCGGGATTTAGGCACCGGGGAGCTGTTTTTT.

A single count supports this clone. The gene calls are TRBV5-1 and TRBJ2-7; 10 positions match TRBD2. Unmatched junction bases numbered 6, after V lost 0 bases and J lost 3 bases. Germline V gives CDR1 SGHRS, CDR2 YFSETQ. The CDR3 is 16 residues long. DNA for the CDR3: TGCGCCAGCAGCTTGGGAGCTAGCGGGAGATTCTACGAGCAGTACTTC. Translated, it gives CASSLGASGRFYEQYF. Full variable domain (rest looked up from reference TRBV5-1 and TRBJ2-7): KAGVTQTPRYLIKTRGQQVTLSCSPISGHRSVSWYQQTPGQGLQFLFEYFSETQRNKGNFPGRFSGRQFSNSRSEMNVSTLELGDSALYLCASSLGASGRFYEQYFGPGTRLTVT.

CDR3 residues: CASSLDGGKQGYTF. The CDR3 bases are TGTGCCAGCAGCTTAGACGGTGGAAAGCAGGGCTACACCTTC. V gene TRBV11-2 combines with J gene TRBJ1-2; D gene ambiguous. CDR3 length equals 14 residues. V was pared by 0 bases and J by 8 bases, with 13 bases between. In germline, CDR1 is SGHAT, CDR2 FQNNGV.

This chain connects TRBV29-1 to TRBJ2-5, with D possibly called TRBD1 or TRBD2 (5 bases each). The CDR3 runs to 12 residues. CDR1 SQVTM and CDR2 ANQGSEA come from the germline V gene. V shed 5 bases and J shed 4 bases, with 11 bases lying between them. The CDR3 region is CSVLTGRETQYF. The CDR3 DNA sequence: TGCAGCGTTCTTACGGGACGAGAGACCCAGTACTTC. Complete variable domain (other parts from reference TRBV29-1 and TRBJ2-5): SAVISQKPSRDICQRGTSLTIQCQVDSQVTMMFWYRQQPGQSLTLIATANQGSEATYESGFVIDKFPISRPNLTFSTLTVSNMSPEDSSIYLCSVLTGRETQYFGPGTRLLVL.

V usage is TRBV19 and J usage is TRBJ2-6; possibly TRBD1 for D (6 bases). CDR1 LNHDA and CDR2 SQIVND come from the germline V gene (reference sequence). This CDR3 has 16 residues. V lost 5 bases and J lost 0, with 11 bases in between. The CDR3 nucleotides are TGTGCCAGTAGTTACATCAGGGGCTCTGGGGCCAACGTCCTGACTTTC. This gives the protein CASSYIRGSGANVLTF.

In its sample, this clone was seen once. The gene calls are TRBV6-1 and TRBJ2-3; D is uncertain. The germline V and J ends were trimmed by 3 bases and 0 bases, with 7 bases remaining between them. Per germline, CDR1 MNHNS and CDR2 SASEGT. The CDR3 totals 14 residues. CDR3 protein: CASSEIPSTDTQYF. The CDR3 DNA is TGTGCCAGCAGTGAGATACCTAGCACAGATACGCAGTATTTT.

The rearrangement uses TRBV28 and TRBJ2-3; 7 bases fit TRBD2. With 5 bases clipped from V and 0 bases from J, the junction kept 20 bases outside the gene matches. The CDR3 consists of 20 residues. CDR1 and CDR2 (germline): MDHEN, SYDVKM. The CDR3 region is CASSTIWGRGRASSTDTQYF. Here the CDR3 DNA reads TGTGCCAGCAGTACAATTTGGGGGAGGGGAAGGGCCTCTAGCACAGATACGCAGTATTTT.